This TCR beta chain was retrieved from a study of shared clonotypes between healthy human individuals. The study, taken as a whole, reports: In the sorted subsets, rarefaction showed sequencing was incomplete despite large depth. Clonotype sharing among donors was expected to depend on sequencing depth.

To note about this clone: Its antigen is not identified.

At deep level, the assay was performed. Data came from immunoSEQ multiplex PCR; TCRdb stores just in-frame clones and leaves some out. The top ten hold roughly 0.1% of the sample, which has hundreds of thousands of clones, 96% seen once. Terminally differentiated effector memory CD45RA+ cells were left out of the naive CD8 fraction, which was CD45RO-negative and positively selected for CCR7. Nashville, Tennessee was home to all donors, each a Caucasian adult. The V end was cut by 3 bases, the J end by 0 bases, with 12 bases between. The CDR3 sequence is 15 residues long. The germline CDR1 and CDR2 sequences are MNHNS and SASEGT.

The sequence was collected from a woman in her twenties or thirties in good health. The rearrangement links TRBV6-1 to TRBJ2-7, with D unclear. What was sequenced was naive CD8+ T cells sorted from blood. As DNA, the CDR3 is TGTGCCAGCAGTGAGGGCATTTCCTCCTCCTACGAGCAGTACTTC. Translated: CASSEGISSSYEQYF.